This entry lists 32 T cell receptor beta chains sequenced from one sample in a study of blood T cell repertoires in COVID-19. Sequenced by immunoSEQ multiplex PCR; TCRdb stores in-frame clones only, minus some. The sample lists 89,000 or so clones; 70% to 90% were seen once. Input material: peripheral blood. The receptors originated from a man aged 50 or older with COVID-19, enrolled during active disease.

Here the CDR3 reads CASSSAGGRDTQYF. DNA for the CDR3: TGTGCCAGCAGCAGCGCGGGGGGGCGAGATACGCAGTATTTT. This rearrangement joins TRBV7-6 to TRBJ2-3; 9 bases map to TRBD2. Trimming at V came to 5 bases and at J to 5 bases, leaving 5 bases not matched to a gene. The CDR3 totals 14 residues. Germline V gene sequence: CDR1 SGHVS, CDR2 FNYEAQ.

The chain has TRBV10-3 and TRBJ1-1; weak D call: TRBD1 (6 bases). Trimming took off 6 bases at V and 8 bases at J, with 13 bases between the two ends. Germline loops: CDR1 ENHRY, CDR2 SYGVKD. The CDR3 is made up of 12 amino acids. The CDR3 bases are TGTGCCATCAGGAGGGGGGAGGGGGAAGCTTTCTTT. Its protein product is CAIRRGEGEAFF.

The chain has TRBV2 and TRBJ2-7; D possibly corresponds to TRBD1 (6 bases). The CDR3 extends over 15 amino acids. The germline V and J ends were trimmed by 6 bases and 13 bases, with 28 bases remaining between them. Germline V gene lookup returns CDR1 SNHLY and CDR2 FYNNEI. The CDR3 sequence is CASRDTSYRTVWQYF. The CDR3 nucleotides are TGTGCCAGCAGAGACACCTCCTATAGGACAGTTTGGCAATACTTC.

The chain carries TRBV7-3 and TRBJ1-2; D not certain. V gave up 6 bases and J gave up 3 bases, with 17 bases separating them. CDR1 is SGHTA and CDR2 is FQGTGA in the germline V gene. The CDR3 sequence is 15 residues long. The DNA for the CDR3 is TGTGCCAGCAGTCCATCGGAGGGAAACTACTATGGCTACACCTTC. Its translation: CASSPSEGNYYGYTF.

The chain uses TRBV7-9 and TRBJ2-1, with TRBD2 identical over 7 bases. Germline V lookup: CDR1 SEHNR, CDR2 FQNEAQ (reference sequence). After removal of 2 bases from V and 7 bases from J, the junction contained 11 bases not matched to a gene. The CDR3 has 16 residues. The CDR3, as DNA: TGTGCCAGCAGCTTAACAGCCCTCGGACTAGGGAATGAGCAGTTCTTC. It specifies CASSLTALGLGNEQFF. The full variable domain, completed using reference TRBV7-9 and TRBJ2-1, is DTGVSQNPRHKITKRGQNVTFRCDPISEHNRLYWYRQTLGQGPEFLTYFQNEAQLEKSRLLSDRFSAERPKGSFSTLEIQRTEQGDSAMYLCASSLTALGLGNEQFFGPGTRLTVL.

V and J are TRBV27 and TRBJ1-2; the D gene is possibly TRBD1 (5 bases). The CDR3 runs to 13 residues. V was pared by 6 bases and J by 7 bases, with 15 bases between. Looked up from germline, CDR1 is MNHEY and CDR2 is SMNVEV (reference sequence). The chain's CDR3 is CASSKGRGGGYTF. The CDR3 DNA reads as TGTGCCAGCAGCAAGGGGAGGGGAGGTGGCTACACCTTC.

This rearrangement joins TRBV6-5 to TRBJ1-2; D might be TRBD1 (6 bases). CDR1 and CDR2 from the germline V gene are MNHEY and SVGAGI. The CDR3 runs to 13 residues. The V end was cut by 6 bases, the J end by 5 bases, with 13 bases between. CDR3 DNA sequence: TGTGCCAGCAGGGGAGGGGGGAAATATGGCTACACCTTC. Protein: CASRGGGKYGYTF.

The chain uses TRBV19 and TRBJ2-1, with D possibly being TRBD2 (6 bases). This CDR3 spans 14 amino acids. Per germline, CDR1 LNHDA and CDR2 SQIVND (reference sequence). The V and J ends lost 11 bases and 6 bases respectively, with 20 bases between them. The CDR3 protein is CASSLGGWGNEQFF. The CDR3 bases are TGTGCCTCATCCTTGGGGGGTTGGGGCAATGAGCAGTTCTTC.

The chain combines TRBV16 with TRBJ1-6, with TRBD1 as a possible D gene (5 bases). This CDR3 has 14 amino acids. With 4 bases removed from V and 9 bases from J, the gap between germline ends came to 13 bases. Germline loops: CDR1 KGHSY, CDR2 FQNENV. CDR3 in amino acids: CASSLDGRGSPLHF. CDR3 nucleotides: TGTGCCAGCAGCCTGGATGGGAGGGGTTCACCCCTCCACTTT. The full variable domain, with the rest looked up from reference TRBV16 and TRBJ1-6, is GEEVAQTPKHLVRGEGQKAKLYCAPIKGHSYVFWYQQVLKNEFKFLISFQNENVFDETGMPKERFSAKCLPNSPCSLEIQATKLEDSAVYFCASSLDGRGSPLHFGNGTRLTVT.

The rearrangement links TRBV18 to TRBJ2-7; D is unresolved. Germline-derived CDR1 and CDR2 are KGHSH and LQKENI. The V end was cut by 5 bases, the J end by 2 bases, with 4 bases between. The CDR3 totals 11 residues. CDR3 bases: TGTGCCAGCTCATCCACCTACGAGCAGTACTTC. This encodes CASSSTYEQYF. Using reference TRBV18 and TRBJ2-7 for the parts outside the CDR3, the full variable domain is NAGVMQNPRHLVRRRGQEARLRCSPMKGHSHVYWYRQLPEEGLKFMVYLQKENIIDESGMPKERFSAEFPKEGPSILRIQQVVRGDSAAYFCASSSTYEQYFGPGTRLTVT.

The chain uses TRBV6-5 and TRBJ1-2; 7 bases are shared with TRBD1. Per the germline V gene, CDR1 is MNHEY and CDR2 is SVGAGI. Trimming took 6 bases from V and 9 from J; bases not matched to a gene: 10. The CDR3 is made up of 13 amino acids. In nucleotides, the CDR3 is TGTGCCAGCAGCCTGGGACAGCCGCTCAGCTACACCTTC. Its protein product is CASSLGQPLSYTF.

The table lists this clone with a count of one. The gene calls are TRBV7-8 and TRBJ1-5; D might be TRBD1 (6 bases). V gave up 3 bases and J gave up 2 bases, with 8 bases separating them. Per the germline V gene, CDR1 is SGHVS and CDR2 is FQNEAQ. The CDR3 covers 14 residues. CDR3 residues: CASSLGARNQPQHF. Here the CDR3 DNA reads TGTGCCAGCAGCTTGGGGGCGCGCAATCAGCCCCAGCATTTT.

This clone was seen a single time. V is TRBV28 and J is TRBJ1-5, with D tentatively TRBD1 (6 bases). In germline, CDR1 is MDHEN, CDR2 SYDVKM. The germline V and J ends were trimmed by 5 bases and 2 bases, with 19 bases remaining between them. The CDR3 runs 17 residues. CDR3 sequence reads: CASSTPGGAGGNQPQHF. CDR3 nucleotides: TGTGCCAGCAGTACCCCCGGGGGGGCAGGTGGCAATCAGCCCCAGCATTTT.

The V and J genes are TRBV4-3 and TRBJ1-1; D is uncertain. The germline CDR1 and CDR2 sequences are LGHNA and YSLEER. V was clipped by 0 bases and J by 3 bases, with 5 bases between them. CDR3 length: 13 amino acids. CDR3 in DNA: TGCGCCAGCAGCCAAGAGCGGTACACTGAAGCTTTCTTT. Protein product: CASSQERYTEAFF.

The chain employs TRBV30 and TRBJ1-1; 8 bases align to TRBD1. The germline V gene has CDR1 GTSNPN and CDR2 SVGIG (reference sequence). V lost 5 bases and J lost 4; bases outside the gene matches: 0. CDR3 length: 11 residues. The CDR3 loop reads CAWDRGTEAFF. CDR3 DNA sequence: TGTGCCTGGGACAGGGGCACTGAAGCTTTCTTT.

The rearrangement joins TRBV6-2 or TRBV6-3 to TRBJ1-1; 9 nucleotides line up with TRBD1. Trimming removed 5 bases from V and 4 bases from J; junction bases left unmatched: 8. CDR1 MNHEY and CDR2 SVGEGT come from the germline V gene. CDR3 size: 15 residues. In DNA form, the CDR3 reads TGTGCCAGCAGTACCCGACAGGGGGTGAGCACTGAAGCTTTCTTT. Translating it yields CASSTRQGVSTEAFF.

The chain couples TRBV3-1 (or the pseudogene TRBV3-2) to TRBJ1-1; D gene ambiguous. The CDR3 is made up of 15 amino acids. Per germline, CDR1 LGHDT and CDR2 YNNKEL (reference sequence). Trimming took off 0 bases at V and 1 base at J, with 9 bases between the two ends. The CDR3 nucleotides are TGTGCCAGCAGCCAAGAGGAGCGGGGGAACACTGAAGCTTTCTTT. Its translation: CASSQEERGNTEAFF.

This chain links TRBV11-2 with TRBJ1-4; a weak D match, TRBD1 (5 bases). Germline CDR1 is SGHAT and CDR2 is FQNNGV. This CDR3 region has 14 residues. The ends were cut back, 4 bases at V and 9 bases at J, with 15 bases in the middle. The chain's CDR3 is CASSSNGPGKKLFF. CDR3 nucleotides: TGTGCCAGCAGCTCAAACGGGCCAGGGAAAAAACTGTTTTTT.

The CDR3 loop is CASSLRQGAREAFF. Written as DNA, the CDR3 is TGTGCCAGCAGCTTGAGACAGGGGGCGCGGGAAGCTTTCTTT. The V call is TRBV11-2, the J call TRBJ1-1; 10 positions agree with TRBD1. CDR1 SGHAT and CDR2 FQNNGV come from the germline V gene. The V segment lost 3 bases and the J segment 8 bases; nucleotides outside the gene matches: 6. The CDR3 loop spans 14 amino acids.

The V call is TRBV6-6, the J call TRBJ1-4, with a weak D call TRBD1 (6 bases). This CDR3 is built from 16 residues. Trimming took 0 bases from V and 8 from J, leaving 16 bases between them. Germline CDR1 MNHNY, CDR2 SVGAGI (reference sequence). DNA of the CDR3: TGTGCCAGCAGTTACTCCCTACAGGGTCCGAGCGAAAAACTGTTTTTT. Translating it yields CASSYSLQGPSEKLFF.

The chain has TRBV4-2 and TRBJ1-6; 7 nucleotides line up with TRBD1. CDR1 and CDR2 (germline): LGHNA, YNFKEQ. J was trimmed by 10 bases and V by 0 bases; bases with no gene match: 9. This CDR3 is built from 16 residues. CDR3 loop: CASSQDVYRGDSPLHF. Here the CDR3 DNA reads TGTGCCAGCAGCCAAGATGTTTACAGGGGAGACTCACCCCTCCACTTT.

This clone was seen only once. The chain carries TRBV10-3 and TRBJ2-3; TRBD2 is a possible D gene (6 bases). The CDR3 has 15 residues. The germline V gene encodes CDR1 ENHRY and CDR2 SYGVKD. V was clipped by 3 bases and J by 2 bases, with 12 bases between them. CDR3 sequence reads: CAISERAGLTDTQYF. The CDR3 nucleotides are TGTGCCATCAGTGAACGGGCGGGGCTCACAGATACGCAGTATTTT.

The chain carries TRBV5-6 and TRBJ1-5, with D possibly matching TRBD1 (5 bases). The CDR3 covers 17 residues. From germline, CDR1 is SGHDT and CDR2 YYEEEE. The germline V and J ends were trimmed by 4 bases and 0 bases, with 17 bases remaining between them. The CDR3 spells CASSHRGRGYSNQPQHF. Here the CDR3 DNA reads TGTGCCAGCAGCCATAGAGGACGGGGGTATAGCAATCAGCCCCAGCATTTT.

The V gene is TRBV6-5, the J gene TRBJ2-2; a possible D gene is TRBD2 (5 bases). CDR3 size: 13 residues. The V gene's germline CDR1 is MNHEY and CDR2 SVGAGI. With 6 bases removed from V and 6 bases from J, the gap between germline ends came to 11 bases. The CDR3 DNA sequence: TGTGCCAGCAGAAAAGGGAGTTCCGGGGAGCTGTTTTTT. Residues: CASRKGSSGELFF.

J is TRBJ1-5 and V is TRBV7-9, with 8 bases fitting TRBD1. J was trimmed by 5 bases and V by 5 bases; bases with no gene match: 5. CDR3 size: 14 residues. Germline V gene lookup returns CDR1 SEHNR and CDR2 FQNEAQ (reference sequence). Written as DNA, the CDR3 is TGTGCCAGCAGCGCCGGGACAGGATATCAGCCCCAGCATTTT. Protein product: CASSAGTGYQPQHF.

The V gene is TRBV19, the J gene TRBJ1-5; D is possibly TRBD1 (5 bases). The CDR3 runs to 15 residues. V was pared by 1 base and J by 3 bases, with 10 bases between. Germline CDR1 and CDR2: LNHDA and SQIVND (reference sequence). The CDR3 sequence is CASSIAAGPNQPQHF. The CDR3 DNA reads as TGTGCCAGTAGTATAGCGGCAGGGCCCAATCAGCCCCAGCATTTT.

V and J are TRBV5-8 and TRBJ1-6; the D is unclear. V lost 1 base and J 0 bases, leaving 8 bases between the germline ends. CDR3 length: 16 amino acids. Germline values: CDR1 SGHTS, CDR2 YDEGEE. The CDR3 region is CASSLNTRSYNSPLHF. The DNA of the CDR3 is TGTGCCAGCAGCTTGAACACCCGCTCCTATAATTCACCCCTCCACTTT.

The rearrangement uses TRBV4-1 and TRBJ2-7; D is uncertain. CDR1 MGHRA and CDR2 YSYEKL come from the germline V gene. The V end was cut by 4 bases, the J end by 3 bases, with 10 bases between. This CDR3 has 13 amino acids. CDR3 nucleotides: TGCGCCAGCAGCCCCCAAGTCAGCTACGAGCAGTACTTC. It specifies CASSPQVSYEQYF.

The chain combines TRBV10-3 with TRBJ1-4; TRBD1 aligns across 9 bases. This CDR3 comprises 14 residues. Germline V lookup: CDR1 ENHRY, CDR2 SYGVKD. V was pared by 6 bases and J by 7 bases, with 6 bases of the junction left unmatched. CDR3: CAISDGTGSEKLFF. The CDR3 coding sequence is TGTGCCATCAGCGACGGGACAGGGAGTGAAAAACTGTTTTTT.

As regards this clone: Other DNA sequences in the sample encode the same CDR3. In nucleotides, the CDR3 is TGTGCCAGCTCACCGGGACAGGGGAACACTGAAGCTTTCTTT. Encoded protein: CASSPGQGNTEAFF. The chain recombines TRBV18 with TRBJ1-1, with 9 nucleotides matching TRBD1. V dropped 3 bases and J dropped 1; count of bases not matched to a gene: 0. Germline V gene lookup returns CDR1 KGHSH and CDR2 LQKENI. The CDR3 has 14 residues.

J is TRBJ1-6 and V is TRBV10-3; 11 positions agree with TRBD1. Germline CDR1 reads ENHRY; CDR2 reads SYGVKD. J lost 10 bases, V lost 0 bases, and 5 bases had no gene match. The CDR3 has 16 residues. The CDR3 DNA follows: TGTGCCATCAGTGAGTCGGGACAGGGGGTCGGCTCACCCCTCCACTTT. Translated: CAISESGQGVGSPLHF.

The rearrangement joins TRBV19 to TRBJ1-5, with a tentative D call TRBD1 (5 bases). V shed 3 bases and J shed 1 base, with 10 bases lying between them. Germline V gene data show CDR1 as LNHDA and CDR2 as SQIVND (reference sequence). This CDR3 has 15 amino acids. The CDR3 here is CASSMSRASNQPQHF. The CDR3 bases are TGTGCCAGTAGTATGAGCAGGGCGAGCAATCAGCCCCAGCATTTT.